The entry below gives a single T cell receptor (beta chain) sequence along with its context. Reprocessing the 5' RACE reads, TCRdb reports a single entry for every CDR3 protein and omits DNA. The sample's table shows under 200,000 distinct CDR3 sequences. The data derive from a study of monozygotic twins with inflammatory bowel disease. Germline CDR1 SGHAT, CDR2 FQNNGV. The CDR3 runs 14 residues. The source material was blood. The genes are TRBV11-2 and TRBJ2-5; without DNA, the TCRdb call of TRBD2 cannot be checked. This clonotype was sampled from a human donor with ulcerative colitis or Crohn's disease, or a healthy co-twin of an affected twin (not recorded which). The CDR3 loop is CASSLVVAGETQYF.